The source of this T cell receptor (beta chain) is a study of cytomegalovirus exposure and HLA in healthy donors. Study as a whole: The 90 to 150 validation repertoires used the same platform as the 666 first-cohort repertoires, a later analysis reported. Whole-study results and caveats: Cytomegalovirus-associated TCR beta chains were listed, numbering more than 150. In the roughly 120 validation repertoires, a later analysis found that first-cohort TCR clusters tended to co-occur.

The CDR3 extends over 16 amino acids. The V gene's germline CDR1 is MGHRA and CDR2 YSYEKL. Trimming pared 4 bases from V and 6 bases from J, leaving 20 bases between. Comments on this clone: The antigen is unknown.

The protocol was immunoSEQ multiplex PCR, while the TCRdb copy is restricted to in-frame clones and leaves out a portion. This table has approximately 140,000 clones, around 84% appearing once. The sample consisted of PBMCs. The rearrangement joins TRBV4-1 to TRBJ2-3; possibly TRBD1 for D (7 bases). The origin of this receptor is a man aged 18-30 years in good health and CMV-seropositive. As DNA, the CDR3 is TGCGCCAGCAGCCTAGAGACAGGGCGGGGCGCGGATACGCAGTATTTT. It translates to CASSLETGRGADTQYF.